These T cell receptor beta chains were read from a single sample in a study of high-grade serous ovarian cancer treatment subgroups. The table came from immunoSEQ multiplex PCR; TCRdb's copy has only in-frame clones and leaves some out. The table records some 27,000 clones, 80% to 90% of them present only once. The sequenced sample consisted of tumor tissue. Receptors were obtained from a human donor with high-grade serous ovarian cancer. The CDR3 runs from the conserved cysteine through the conserved F or W. D genes are given only for firm matches. Expanded clones are given a class, and other clones once, few, many or no size at all.

DNA | CDR3 | V | size | J | D
TGTGCCTGGGGACAATTCGGGGATCAGCCCCAGCATTTT | CAWGQFGDQPQHF | TRBV30 | few | TRBJ1-5 | NA
TGTGCCAGCAGCTCGACGGGACTAGCGGGAGTGGGACCCTACGAGCAGTACTTC | CASSSTGLAGVGPYEQYF | TRBV13 | NA | TRBJ2-7 | TRBD2
TGTGCCAGCAGCAACCAGGGACTAGCGGGAGGGCCAGGCAATGAGCAGTTCTTC | CASSNQGLAGGPGNEQFF | TRBV21-1 | NA | TRBJ2-1 | NA
TGTGCCACCAGCAGGAACGAGGATACGCAGTATTTT | CATSRNEDTQYF | TRBV15 | NA | TRBJ2-3 | NA
TGTGCCACCAGCAGAGATGGACAGTTTAATCAGCCCCAGCATTTT | CATSRDGQFNQPQHF | TRBV15 | few | TRBJ1-5 | NA
TGTGCCAGCAGCCTAGGACTAGCGACAGATACGCAGTATTTT | CASSLGLATDTQYF | TRBV7-3 | NA | TRBJ2-3 | TRBD2
TGTGCCAGCAGTTTAAGCGGGACTAGCGGAACCTACGAGCAGTACTTC | CASSLSGTSGTYEQYF | TRBV28 | NA | TRBJ2-7 | TRBD2
TGTGCCAGTAGTTTTCCGGACATCTCTTCTGGTCGGGTAGCTTTCTTT | CASSFPDISSGRVAFF | TRBV19 | once | TRBJ1-1 | NA
TGTGCCAGCAGCTTAAGGGGGGACACTGAAGCTTTCTTT | CASSLRGDTEAFF | TRBV7-9 | few | TRBJ1-1 | NA
TGCGCCAGCAGGCCTAGGACAGGGACCTCCTACGAGCAGTACTTC | CASRPRTGTSYEQYF | TRBV5-1 | NA | TRBJ2-7 | TRBD1
TGTGCCAGCAGCTTCACAGAGAACACTGAAGCTTTCTTT | CASSFTENTEAFF | TRBV6-6 | NA | TRBJ1-1 | NA
TGTGCCAGCACACAGGGGGCAGGGTATTTTGGAAACACCATATATTTT | CASTQGAGYFGNTIYF | TRBV5-5 | NA | TRBJ1-3 | TRBD1
TGTGCCAGCAGCGTAACGGAGCGCTACACCTTC | CASSVTERYTF | TRBV9 | NA | TRBJ1-2 | NA
TGTGCCAGCAGTTTAATACGGGAGACCCAGTACTTC | CASSLIRETQYF | TRBV28 | NA | TRBJ2-5 | NA
TGTGCCAGCAGCCCCCTTAGCGGGAGAAGGGCAAATGAGCAGTTCTTC | CASSPLSGRRANEQFF | TRBV11-2 | NA | TRBJ2-1 | TRBD2
TGTGCCAGTACCCCGACTAGCGGGAGGGAGACCCAGTACTTC | CASTPTSGRETQYF | TRBV19 | NA | TRBJ2-5 | TRBD2
TGTGCCAGCACCGCTTGGGCAGGAGGTACTGGGGCCAACGTCCTGACTTTC | CASTAWAGGTGANVLTF | TRBV7-3 | NA | TRBJ2-6 | NA
TGTGCCAGCAGCGTAGGCTTCGGCTCGTCGGAGACCCAGTACTTC | CASSVGFGSSETQYF | TRBV9 | NA | TRBJ2-5 | NA
TGTGCCAGCAGCGTAGGGGCCCAAGCCAACACCGGGGAGCTGTTTTTT | CASSVGAQANTGELFF | TRBV9 | few | TRBJ2-2 | NA
TGTGCCAGCAGTCCCAAGACAGGCCGTAATGAAAAACTGTTTTTT | CASSPKTGRNEKLFF | TRBV27 | NA | TRBJ1-4 | NA
TGTGCCAGCAGTGGGGTATGGGGTGGCTACACCTTC | CASSGVWGGYTF | TRBV6-6 | NA | TRBJ1-2 | NA
TGTGCCAGCAGTCCTGGGACTAGCGGGAGGCATAGGGAGACCCAGTACTTC | CASSPGTSGRHRETQYF | TRBV27 | NA | TRBJ2-5 | TRBD2
TGTGCCAGCAGCTCCGGCGGCCAGGGGAGGCACAATCAGCCCCAGCATTTT | CASSSGGQGRHNQPQHF | TRBV7-8 | once | TRBJ1-5 | NA
TGTGCCAGCAGCGTAGGAGCGCGCGACTCCTACGAGCAGTACTTC | CASSVGARDSYEQYF | TRBV9 | NA | TRBJ2-7 | NA